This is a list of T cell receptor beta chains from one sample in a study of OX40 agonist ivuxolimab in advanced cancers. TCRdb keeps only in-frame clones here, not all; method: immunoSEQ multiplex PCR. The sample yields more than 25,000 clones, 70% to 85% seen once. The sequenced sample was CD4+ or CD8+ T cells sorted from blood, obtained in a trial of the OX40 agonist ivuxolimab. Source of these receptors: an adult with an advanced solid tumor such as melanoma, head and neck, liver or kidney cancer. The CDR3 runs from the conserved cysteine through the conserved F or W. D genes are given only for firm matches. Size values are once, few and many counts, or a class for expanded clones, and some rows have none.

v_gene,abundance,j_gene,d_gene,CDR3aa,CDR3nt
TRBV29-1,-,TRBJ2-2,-,CSVSTGELFF,TGCAGCGTATCCACCGGGGAGCTGTTTTTT
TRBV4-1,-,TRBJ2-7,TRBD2,CASSQKGEREGRYEQYF,TGCGCCAGCAGCCAAAAGGGTGAGCGGGAGGGCCGTTACGAGCAGTACTTC
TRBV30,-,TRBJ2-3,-,CAWSDGVGDTQYF,TGTGCCTGGTCAGACGGGGTTGGTGATACGCAGTATTTT
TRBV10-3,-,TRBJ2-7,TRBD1,CAIGTAGGYEQYF,TGTGCCATTGGGACAGCAGGAGGCTACGAGCAGTACTTC
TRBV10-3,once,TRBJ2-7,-,CAISDGVELYEQYF,TGTGCCATCAGTGATGGAGTGGAGCTGTACGAGCAGTACTTC
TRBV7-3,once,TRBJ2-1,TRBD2,CASSPPGGNEQFF,TGTGCCAGCAGCCCCCCCGGGGGGAATGAGCAGTTCTTC
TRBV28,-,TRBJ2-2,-,CASSFGIEGTGELFF,TGTGCCAGCAGTTTTGGTATAGAAGGCACCGGGGAGCTGTTTTTT
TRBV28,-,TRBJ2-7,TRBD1,CASSFLTGGGYEQYF,TGTGCCAGCAGTTTTCTTACAGGGGGCGGCTACGAGCAGTACTTC
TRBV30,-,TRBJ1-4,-,CAWSGRGTEKLFF,TGTGCCTGGAGTGGGCGGGGCACGGAAAAACTGTTTTTT
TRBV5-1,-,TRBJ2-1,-,CASSFGDEQFF,TGCGCCAGCAGCTTTGGCGATGAGCAGTTCTTC
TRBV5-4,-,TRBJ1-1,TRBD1,CASRRQGQAWNTEAFF,TGTGCCAGCAGAAGACAGGGGCAAGCGTGGAACACTGAAGCTTTCTTT
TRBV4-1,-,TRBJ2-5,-,CASSRGHPQETQYF,TGCGCCAGCAGCCGAGGACACCCCCAAGAGACCCAGTACTTC
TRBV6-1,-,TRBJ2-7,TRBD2,CASSEVLAGGGYYEQYF,TGTGCCAGCAGTGAAGTACTAGCGGGAGGTGGTTACTACGAGCAGTACTTC
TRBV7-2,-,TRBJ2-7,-,CASSFYRVSYEQYF,TGTGCCAGCAGCTTCTACAGGGTATCCTACGAGCAGTACTTC
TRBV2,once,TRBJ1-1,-,CASSAQVEYNTEAFF,TGTGCCAGCAGTGCCCAGGTTGAGTACAACACTGAAGCTTTCTTT
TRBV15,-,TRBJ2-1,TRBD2,CATSRGGYGMINEQFF,TGTGCCACCAGCAGGGGGGGGTATGGGATGATCAATGAGCAGTTCTTC
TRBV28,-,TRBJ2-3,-,CASTPRTDTQYF,TGTGCCAGCACTCCTCGCACAGATACGCAGTATTTT
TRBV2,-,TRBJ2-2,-,CASRQGRTTGELFF,TGTGCCAGCAGGCAAGGAAGAACTACCGGGGAGCTGTTTTTT
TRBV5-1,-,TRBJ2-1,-,CASSLYLEGANEQFF,TGCGCCAGCAGCTTGTACCTAGAAGGGGCCAATGAGCAGTTCTTC
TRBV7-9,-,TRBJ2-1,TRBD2,CASSPVAGGPFSEQFF,TGTGCCAGCAGCCCCGTGGCGGGGGGTCCTTTTAGTGAGCAGTTCTTC
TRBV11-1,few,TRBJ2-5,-,CASSLHGLQETQYF,TGTGCCAGCAGCTTACATGGATTACAAGAGACCCAGTACTTC
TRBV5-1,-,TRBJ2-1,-,CASSLVGLRGDGEQFF,TGCGCCAGCAGCTTGGTTGGCCTCAGGGGCGACGGTGAGCAGTTCTTC
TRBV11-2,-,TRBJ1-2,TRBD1,CASSLGTGELGYTF,TGTGCCAGCAGCTTAGGGACAGGGGAACTGGGCTACACCTTC
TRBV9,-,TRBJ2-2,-,CASSLLEGGGELFF,TGTGCCAGCAGCCTACTAGAAGGTGGCGGGGAGCTGTTTTTT
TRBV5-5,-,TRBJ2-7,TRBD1,CASSLDGTAYEQYF,TGTGCCAGCAGCTTGGACGGGACAGCCTACGAGCAGTACTTC
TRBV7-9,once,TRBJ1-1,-,CASSPSWTEYTEAFF,TGTGCCAGCAGCCCTAGTTGGACGGAATACACTGAAGCTTTCTTT
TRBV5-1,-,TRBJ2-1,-,CASSLGPSEQFF,TGCGCCAGCAGCTTGGGCCCTTCTGAGCAGTTCTTC
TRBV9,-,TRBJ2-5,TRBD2,CASSVFLAGGPETQYF,TGTGCCAGCAGCGTATTCCTAGCGGGAGGGCCGGAGACCCAGTACTTC
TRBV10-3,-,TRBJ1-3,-,CAISETGPSSGNTIYF,TGTGCCATCAGTGAGACGGGACCAAGTTCTGGAAACACCATATATTTT
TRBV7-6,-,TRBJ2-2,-,CASSLATLTGELFF,TGTGCCAGCAGCTTAGCGACACTGACCGGGGAGCTGTTTTTT
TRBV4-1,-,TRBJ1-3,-,CASSQQGSGNTIYF,TGCGCCAGCAGCCAACAGGGATCTGGAAACACCATATATTTT
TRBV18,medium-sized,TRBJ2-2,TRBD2,CASSLGLAGEANTGELFF,TGTGCCAGCTCATTAGGACTAGCGGGAGAGGCGAACACCGGGGAGCTGTTTTTT
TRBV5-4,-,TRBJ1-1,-,CASSPYRLNTEAFF,TGTGCCAGCAGTCCCTATCGCTTGAACACTGAAGCTTTCTTT
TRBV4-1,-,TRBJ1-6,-,CASSPRGRDHNSPLHF,TGCGCCAGCAGCCCGCGGGGCAGGGACCATAATTCACCCCTCCACTTT
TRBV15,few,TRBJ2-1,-,CATTSSGPRNEQFF,TGTGCCACCACCAGCTCAGGGCCACGGAATGAGCAGTTCTTC
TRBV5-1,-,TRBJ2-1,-,CASSLVGGDYNEQFF,TGCGCCAGCAGCTTAGTCGGGGGTGATTACAATGAGCAGTTCTTC
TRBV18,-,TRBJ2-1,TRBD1,CASSAGTGVLRYNEQFF,TGTGCCAGCTCAGCCGGGACAGGGGTTCTCCGTTACAATGAGCAGTTCTTC
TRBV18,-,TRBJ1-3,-,CASSPPGPGNTIYF,TGTGCCAGCTCACCCCCGGGACCAGGAAACACCATATATTTT
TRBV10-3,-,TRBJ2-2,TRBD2,CAIKREWDANTGELFF,TGTGCCATTAAGCGGGAGTGGGACGCGAACACCGGGGAGCTGTTTTTT
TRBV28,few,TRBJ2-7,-,CASRSLAEGPLYEQYF,TGTGCCAGCAGATCTTTGGCGGAGGGCCCCCTCTACGAGCAGTACTTC
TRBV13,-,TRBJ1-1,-,CASSLGGGPLNTEAFF,TGTGCCAGCAGCTTAGGGGGTGGGCCCCTGAACACTGAAGCTTTCTTT
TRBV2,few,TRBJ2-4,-,CTSTSGPKNIQYF,TGTACCAGCACGTCGGGACCCAAAAACATTCAGTACTTC
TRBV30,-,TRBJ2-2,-,CASTDRQNTGELFF,TGTGCCTCCACAGACAGGCAGAACACCGGGGAGCTGTTTTTT
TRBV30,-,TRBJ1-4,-,CAWSPSLTNEKLFF,TGTGCCTGGAGTCCCAGCCTAACTAATGAAAAACTGTTTTTT
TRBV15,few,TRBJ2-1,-,CATSSGVEESGFNEQFF,TGTGCCACCAGCTCTGGGGTAGAGGAGTCGGGTTTCAATGAGCAGTTCTTC